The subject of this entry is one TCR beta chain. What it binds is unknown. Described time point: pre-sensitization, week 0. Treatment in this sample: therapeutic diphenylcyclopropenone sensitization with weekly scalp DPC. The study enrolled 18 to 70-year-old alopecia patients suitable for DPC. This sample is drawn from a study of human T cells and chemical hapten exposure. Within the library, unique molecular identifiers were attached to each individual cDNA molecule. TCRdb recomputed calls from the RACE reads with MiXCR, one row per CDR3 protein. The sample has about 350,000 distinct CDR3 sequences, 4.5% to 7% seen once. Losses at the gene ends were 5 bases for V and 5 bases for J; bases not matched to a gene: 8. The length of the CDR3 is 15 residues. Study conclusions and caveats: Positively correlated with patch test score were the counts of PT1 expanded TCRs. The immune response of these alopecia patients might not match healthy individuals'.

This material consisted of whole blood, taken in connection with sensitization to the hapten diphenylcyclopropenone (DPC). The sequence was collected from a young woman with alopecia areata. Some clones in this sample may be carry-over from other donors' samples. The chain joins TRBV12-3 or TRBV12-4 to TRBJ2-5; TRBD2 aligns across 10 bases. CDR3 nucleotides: TGTGCCAGCAGTCATCAGCGGGGGGGCCGGGAGACCCAGTACTTC. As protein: CASSHQRGGRETQYF.